This record looks at one TCR beta chain sequence and its context. The entry originates in a study of T cells in Graves' hyperthyroidism and ophthalmopathy. RNA transcripts provided the source from which TCR beta CDR3 regions were amplified. When the TCR CDR3 underwent first-round RT-PCR, the HTBI primer set was used. TCRdb reanalysed the multiplex PCR reads using MiXCR and keeps one entry per CDR3 protein. In the table there are more than 600,000 distinct CDR3 sequences, around 15% of which are singletons. Lactation, pregnancy, other autoimmune disease or uncontrolled infection led to exclusion of patients. The germline V gene has CDR1 SEHNR and CDR2 FQNEAQ (reference sequence). The CDR3 is 16 residues long. Trimming left V 1 base short and J 4 bases short, with 14 bases between.

This clonotype originated in a man aged 18 to 30 with Graves' hyperthyroidism. Sequenced sample: blood. This chain connects TRBV7-9 to TRBJ2-1; D unresolved. This CDR3 is CASSLVGTRLYNEQFF. In DNA form, the CDR3 reads TGTGCCAGCAGCTTAGTAGGTACTCGGCTGTACAATGAGCAGTTCTTC.